The 28 T cell receptor beta chains below all came from one sample that was sequenced in a study of identical twins. Using its own MiXCR run on the 5' RACE reads, TCRdb lists one record per CDR3 protein. This repertoire shows roughly 1.6 million distinct CDR3 sequences, roughly a third found once; its top ten account for over 0.25%. What was sequenced was cord blood. These receptors all stem from a newborn girl in good health.

In its sample, this clonotype was seen a few times. The genes are TRBV10-3 and TRBJ1-2; 9 bases are shared with TRBD1. The CDR3 is 13 amino acids. From germline, CDR1 is ENHRY and CDR2 SYGVKD. J was trimmed by 4 bases and V by 7 bases; bases with no gene match: 4. This CDR3 reads CAIKGDRAYGYTF. Written as DNA, the CDR3 is TGTGCCATCAAAGGGGACAGGGCCTATGGCTACACCTTC.

V is TRBV7-2 and J is TRBJ1-1; a possible D gene is TRBD1 (5 bases). Germline V gives CDR1 SGHTA, CDR2 FQGNSA. V was cut by 2 bases and J by 1 base, with 11 bases left in between. CDR3 length equals 15 residues. The CDR3: CASSLSVGTNTEAFF. The CDR3 region has the DNA TGTGCCAGCAGCTTAAGTGTGGGGACGAACACTGAAGCTTTCTTT.

The V call is TRBV10-3, the J call TRBJ1-6, with unresolved D. V dropped 8 bases and J dropped 0 bases, with 11 bases sitting between them. The CDR3 covers 15 residues. Germline V gene lookup returns CDR1 ENHRY and CDR2 SYGVKD. The CDR3 DNA is TGTGCCATCTCCGCGACAAGCTCCTATAATTCACCCCTCCACTTT. Protein sequence: CAISATSSYNSPLHF.

This clonotype has a handful of counts. J is TRBJ2-1 and V is TRBV4-1; TRBD2 matches at 13 bases. The CDR3 runs 17 residues. CDR1 is MGHRA and CDR2 is YSYEKL in the germline V gene. J was trimmed by 6 bases and V by 6 bases; bases with no gene match: 11. The CDR3 region has the DNA TGCGCCAGCAGACAAATTCCGACTAGCGGGAGGCGCAATGAGCAGTTCTTC. Its translation: CASRQIPTSGRRNEQFF.

This clonotype appeared a few times. The V and J genes are TRBV6-2 or TRBV6-3 and TRBJ2-4; 10 nucleotides line up with TRBD1. Germline assignment: CDR1 MNHEY and CDR2 SVGEGT. The J segment lost 7 bases and the V segment lost 5 bases, leaving 11 bases of the junction unmatched. The CDR3 is made up of 16 amino acids. The CDR3: CASSPHPGQGRNIQYF. For the CDR3, the DNA is TGTGCCAGCAGTCCCCACCCGGGACAGGGGAGGAACATTCAGTACTTC.

The chain is built from TRBV15 and TRBJ2-3, with D hard to call. The V end was cut by 4 bases, the J end by 1 base, with 12 bases between. The CDR3 is made up of 15 amino acids. The germline V gene has CDR1 LNHNV and CDR2 YYDKDF (reference sequence). CDR3 amino acids: CATSIRVPGTDTQYF. CDR3 nucleotide sequence: TGTGCCACCAGCATAAGGGTTCCGGGCACAGATACGCAGTATTTT. The full variable domain, rest sourced from reference TRBV15 and TRBJ2-3, is DAMVIQNPRYQVTQFGKPVTLSCSQTLNHNVMYWYQQKSSQAPKLLFHYYDKDFNNEADTPDNFQSRRPNTSFCFLDIRSPGLGDTAMYLCATSIRVPGTDTQYFGPGTRLTVL.

The sample holds a few counts of this clonotype. The chain links TRBV4-1 to TRBJ2-3, with 12 bases fitting TRBD2. This CDR3 contains 17 residues. Germline V gene data show CDR1 as MGHRA and CDR2 as YSYEKL. The J segment lost 0 bases and the V segment lost 3 bases, leaving 4 bases of the junction unmatched. Here the CDR3 DNA reads TGCGCCAGCAGCCACCCCGGACTAGCGGGGAGCACAGATACGCAGTATTTT. It codes for CASSHPGLAGSTDTQYF.

The V gene is TRBV5-6, the J gene TRBJ1-6, with 8 bases matching TRBD1. Germline CDR1 reads SGHDT; CDR2 reads YYEEEE. The CDR3 spans 15 residues. V was clipped by 4 bases and J by 6 bases; unmatched bases: 6. The CDR3 region has the DNA TGTGCCAGCAGCCAGGACAGGGTTCGTAATTCACCCCTCCACTTT. Amino acids: CASSQDRVRNSPLHF.

The CDR3 is CASSVSRGDSTQYF. In DNA, the CDR3 is TGTGCCAGCAGCGTCTCACGGGGGGACAGCACCCAGTACTTC. This sequence joins TRBV9 and TRBJ2-7; D is perhaps TRBD1 or TRBD2 (7 bases each). This CDR3 has 14 amino acids. Looked up from germline, CDR1 is SGDLS and CDR2 is YYNGEE. V was cut by 2 bases and J by 10 bases, with 19 bases left in between.

This clonotype was detected only a few times. This chain connects TRBV2 to TRBJ2-3; 9 bases align to TRBD2. V lost 0 bases and J lost 0; bases outside the gene matches: 16. Germline V gives CDR1 SNHLY, CDR2 FYNNEI. CDR3 length: 21 residues. This chain's CDR3 is CASSEASLRERGAPSTDTQYF. CDR3 nucleotide sequence: TGTGCCAGCAGTGAAGCGAGTCTTCGCGAGCGGGGGGCTCCTAGCACAGATACGCAGTATTTT. The whole variable domain, remainder taken from reference TRBV2 and TRBJ2-3, is EPEVTQTPSHQVTQMGQEVILRCVPISNHLYFYWYRQILGQKVEFLVSFYNNEISEKSEIFDDQFSVERPDGSNFTLKIRSTKLEDSAMYFCASSEASLRERGAPSTDTQYFGPGTRLTVL.

In DNA, the CDR3 is TGCAGTGCCCCAATCCCCGGGGAGACCCAGTACTTC. This encodes CSAPIPGETQYF. The genes are TRBV20-1 and TRBJ2-5; D gene ambiguous. The germline V gene encodes CDR1 DFQATT and CDR2 SNEGSKA (reference sequence). V dropped 6 bases and J dropped 5 bases, with 13 bases sitting between them. The CDR3 is made up of 12 amino acids.

This clonotype was found a few times. CDR3: CASSEAQGGWTEAFF. The CDR3 DNA follows: TGTGCCAGCAGTGAAGCGCAGGGAGGGTGGACTGAAGCTTTCTTT. The chain combines TRBV2 with TRBJ1-1, with D possibly matching TRBD1 (5 bases). Per germline, CDR1 SNHLY and CDR2 FYNNEI. There are 15 residues in the CDR3. Trimming left V 0 bases short and J 5 bases short, with 13 bases between.

The chain combines TRBV20-1 with TRBJ2-1; 11 bases are a match to TRBD2. The CDR3 spans 16 residues. The germline gives CDR1 DFQATT, CDR2 SNEGSKA (reference sequence). V dropped 3 bases and J dropped 7; count of bases not matched to a gene: 11. This CDR3 reads CSARGPPSGGWNEQFF. The CDR3 bases are TGCAGTGCTAGGGGCCCCCCTAGCGGGGGGTGGAATGAGCAGTTCTTC.

V gene TRBV5-1 combines with J gene TRBJ1-4; weak D call: TRBD1 (5 bases). V was pared by 4 bases and J by 5 bases, with 15 bases between. This CDR3 comprises 15 residues. The germline gives CDR1 SGHRS, CDR2 YFSETQ. The CDR3 DNA reads as TGCGCCAGCAGCGTAACCGGGGCTAACAATGAAAAACTGTTTTTT. Its protein product is CASSVTGANNEKLFF.

The chain combines TRBV6-2 or TRBV6-3 with TRBJ2-7; the match to TRBD2 covers 10 bases. Trimming cost V 11 bases and J 6 bases; bases outside gene matches: 13. This CDR3 has 14 amino acids. Germline CDR1 and CDR2: MNHEY and SVGEGT. The CDR3 DNA sequence: TGTGCCGGCGAGCGGGAGGGCCGTTTCGGCGAGCAGTACTTC. This translates into CAGEREGRFGEQYF.

This clonotype showed up just a few times. J is TRBJ2-3 and V is TRBV5-1; 7 bases agree with TRBD2. The CDR3 runs 16 residues. V lost 2 bases, J lost 0 bases, and 6 bases stayed unmatched. CDR1 is SGHRS and CDR2 is YFSETQ in the germline V gene. The CDR3 reads CASSFMTSRSTDTQYF. CDR3 bases: TGCGCCAGCAGCTTCATGACTAGCAGAAGCACAGATACGCAGTATTTT.

Ten or more counts support this clonotype. J is TRBJ2-3 and V is TRBV5-1; 8 bases line up with TRBD2. Losses at the gene ends were 3 bases for V and 9 bases for J; bases not matched to a gene: 9. In germline, CDR1 is SGHRS, CDR2 YFSETQ. CDR3 length: 14 amino acids. CDR3 in DNA: TGCGCCAGCAGCTCAGGGACTAGTCCCATCACGCAGTATTTT. Protein sequence: CASSSGTSPITQYF.

V is TRBV6-1 and J is TRBJ2-1; D perhaps matches TRBD2 (6 bases). The germline CDR1 and CDR2 sequences are MNHNS and SASEGT. V was trimmed by 6 bases and J by 5 bases, leaving 14 bases between them. The CDR3 covers 14 residues. Here the CDR3 DNA reads TGTGCCAGCAGGAACGGGAGAGACCACAATGAGCAGTTCTTC. This encodes CASRNGRDHNEQFF.

The chain recombines TRBV2 with TRBJ1-5; D might be TRBD1 (6 bases). The ends were cut back, 0 bases at V and 1 base at J, with 10 bases in the middle. Germline V gene data show CDR1 as SNHLY and CDR2 as FYNNEI. This CDR3 contains 16 residues. The CDR3 region has the DNA TGTGCCAGCAGTGAAGCGCCCAGGGGAAGCAATCAGCCCCAGCATTTT. It yields the protein CASSEAPRGSNQPQHF.

The chain is built from TRBV20-1 and TRBJ2-7; no reliable D call. V was pared by 2 bases and J by 2 bases, with 10 bases between. The germline CDR1 and CDR2 sequences are DFQATT and SNEGSKA (reference sequence). This CDR3 is 13 amino acids long. CDR3 DNA sequence: TGCAGTGCTAGACCTAGTACAACCTACGAGCAGTACTTC. This codes for CSARPSTTYEQYF.

This clonotype came up a few times. The chain carries TRBV3-1 and TRBJ2-7; D remains unclear. Between the trimmed V and J ends, which lost 5 bases and 5 bases, there was a span of 13 bases. Germline CDR1 is LGHDT and CDR2 is YNNKEL (reference sequence). This CDR3 has 13 amino acids. CDR3 protein: CASSMGFENEQYF. As DNA, the CDR3 is TGTGCCAGCAGCATGGGGTTTGAGAACGAGCAGTACTTC.

This clonotype occurred many times. V and J are TRBV20-1 and TRBJ2-7; 7 nucleotides align to TRBD2. CDR1 is DFQATT, CDR2 SNEGSKA, per germline (reference sequence). The CDR3 loop spans 14 amino acids. V lost 1 base and J lost 1; bases outside the gene matches: 4. CDR3 amino acids: CSARGGGSSYEQYF. The DNA of the CDR3 is TGCAGTGCTAGAGGCGGCGGGAGTTCCTACGAGCAGTACTTC.

This clonotype was seen only a few times. The chain joins TRBV20-1 to TRBJ2-2; the D call may be TRBD1 or TRBD2 (6 bases each). CDR3 length equals 16 residues. V was clipped by 4 bases and J by 7 bases, with 22 bases between them. The germline V gene encodes CDR1 DFQATT and CDR2 SNEGSKA (reference sequence). The CDR3 DNA sequence: TGCAGTGCTACCAAACTTATCGGGGGCGGGATCGGGGAGCTGTTTTTT. Translation gives CSATKLIGGGIGELFF.

The chain combines TRBV13 with TRBJ1-2; D call uncertain. This CDR3 region has 16 residues. Germline CDR1 and CDR2: PRHDT and FYEKMQ (reference sequence). The V and J ends lost 4 bases and 0 bases respectively, with 15 bases between them. The CDR3 is CASSSTVQRANYGYTF. The DNA of the CDR3 is TGTGCCAGCAGCTCGACCGTACAGCGAGCTAACTATGGCTACACCTTC. The entire variable domain, with the rest obtained from reference TRBV13 and TRBJ1-2, is as follows: AAGVIQSPRHLIKEKRETATLKCYPIPRHDTVYWYQQGPGQDPQFLISFYEKMQSDKGSIPDRFSAQQFSDYHSELNMSSLELGDSALYFCASSSTVQRANYGYTFGSGTRLTVV.

This chain links TRBV20-1 with TRBJ1-6; D possibly corresponds to TRBD1 (5 bases). Trimming shortened V by 2 bases and J by 7 bases, and 12 bases separated the two germline ends. In germline, CDR1 is DFQATT, CDR2 SNEGSKA (reference sequence). The CDR3 consists of 14 residues. The CDR3 loop reads CSARWDGPNSPLHF. For the CDR3, the DNA is TGCAGTGCTAGATGGGACGGGCCAAATTCACCCCTCCACTTT.

The chain uses TRBV28 and TRBJ1-2; D not resolved. V lost 1 base to trimming and J lost 7 bases, with 16 bases between them. This CDR3 contains 15 residues. Germline V CDR1 and CDR2: MDHEN, SYDVKM. The DNA of the CDR3 is TGTGCCAGCAGTTTATATACCCCCTTCGCGGTTGGCTACACCTTC. Protein product: CASSLYTPFAVGYTF.

The DNA for the CDR3 is TGCAGTGCTAGACTAAAACACAGGGGACCGAACACTGAAGCTTTCTTT. Translating it yields CSARLKHRGPNTEAFF. This sequence joins TRBV20-1 and TRBJ1-1; the match to TRBD1 covers 7 bases. The trim removed 2 bases at V and 1 base at J, leaving 10 bases unmatched. Looked up from germline, CDR1 is DFQATT and CDR2 is SNEGSKA (reference sequence). The CDR3 contains 16 residues.

V usage is TRBV3-1 and J usage is TRBJ2-6; 8 nucleotides line up with TRBD1. This CDR3 is built from 18 residues. Germline loops: CDR1 LGHDT, CDR2 YNNKEL (reference sequence). J lost 0 bases, V lost 7 bases, and 11 bases had no gene match. The CDR3 sequence is CASTLLRDRISGANVLTF. CDR3 nucleotides: TGTGCCAGCACCTTACTCCGGGACAGGATCTCTGGGGCCAACGTCCTGACTTTC.